These T cell receptor beta chains were read from a single sample in a study of T cells expressing NK-cell markers. TCRdb reprocessed the 5' RACE reads and keeps a single row for each CDR3 protein, giving no DNA. This table holds more than 120,000 distinct CDR3 sequences. The sequencing sample was made of blood T cells: a sorted CD56 or NKG2C T cell subset, CD4+ or CD8+ T cells, or bulk PBMC T cells (not recorded which). The receptor source for this set is a young man in good health. Each CDR3 is given with its conserved first and last residue. Each record gives: J gene, V gene, CDR3 protein.

>TRBJ1-3|TRBV12-3/TRBV12-4
CASSPEGTGFGNTIYF
>TRBJ1-4|TRBV15
CATSDGGFNEKLFF
>TRBJ2-3|TRBV5-6
CASSLSGAALPTDTQYF
>TRBJ1-2|TRBV14
CASSQEEHPANYGYTF
>TRBJ2-5|TRBV6-2/TRBV6-3
CASSLGGSVLKTQYF
>TRBJ2-7|TRBV4-1
CASSQDPTGPGGYEQYF
>TRBJ2-1|TRBV25-1
CASSGGTGGMWNEQFF
>TRBJ2-3|TRBV28
CASSFIGVGRGAGTDTQYF
>TRBJ1-5|TRBV12-3/TRBV12-4
CASSSGRKPGNQPQHF
>TRBJ2-5|TRBV7-9
CASSLRSSGGAQYF
>TRBJ2-3|TRBV29-1
CSANMGPRVDTQYF
>TRBJ1-1|TRBV12-3/TRBV12-4
CASTLDGVNTEAFF
>TRBJ1-4|TRBV9
CASSGDTGTANEKLFF
>TRBJ2-3|TRBV4-2
CASSQDLSVTSTDTQYF
>TRBJ1-4|TRBV5-5
CASSLSSGTSEKLFF
>TRBJ2-1|TRBV7-8
CASSQGLAGDFEQFF
>TRBJ2-7|TRBV20-1
CSARDRTEAYEQYF
>TRBJ2-2|TRBV7-9
CASSPRWGRDAGELFF
>TRBJ1-4|TRBV30
CAWEGDGEKLFF
>TRBJ2-5|TRBV5-1
CASSFSIEDGKTQYF
>TRBJ1-1|TRBV19
CASSIQGSANTEAFF
>TRBJ2-1|TRBV29-1
CSVVTSGSIIEQFF
>TRBJ2-1|TRBV25-1
CASSGPRAEDKGSYNEQFF
>TRBJ1-2|TRBV29-1
CSVEEGKDYGYTF
>TRBJ2-3|TRBV18
CASSRGLAGEADTQYF
>TRBJ2-7|TRBV28
CASSSTSGKPMNSYEQYF
>TRBJ2-5|TRBV6-1
CASTLGRGIQETQYF
>TRBJ2-3|TRBV27
CASRPSLTDTQYF
>TRBJ2-1|TRBV28
CASSSRAESSYNEQFF
>TRBJ2-3|TRBV6-2/TRBV6-3
CASSGSADGTDTQYF
>TRBJ2-3|TRBV24-1
CATSTGEGDTQYF
>TRBJ1-1|TRBV27
CASRHTGLNTEAFF
>TRBJ2-2|TRBV30
CAIPGLPGELFF
>TRBJ2-3|TRBV9
CASSVEGAGTDTQYF
>TRBJ1-3|TRBV3-1
CASSQAGAVGNTIYF
>TRBJ2-4|TRBV29-1
CSVGSPGRKNIQYF
>TRBJ2-5|TRBV7-8
CASSSRDLKRETQYF
>TRBJ2-1|TRBV19
CASSIGAANNEQFF
>TRBJ2-3|TRBV5-1
CASSLRGGSRRTDTQYF
>TRBJ2-1|TRBV5-4
CASSSRREQFF
>TRBJ2-1|TRBV9
CASSASTSRGESMNEQFF
>TRBJ2-3|TRBV5-6
CASSLGGDRVADTQYF
>TRBJ2-5|TRBV19
CASSIGSGQETQYF
>TRBJ2-7|TRBV7-2
CASSLAPGYEQYF
>TRBJ2-7|TRBV12-3/TRBV12-4
CASSRTDSHYEQYF
>TRBJ1-1|TRBV5-1
CASSAQGIGYTEAFF
>TRBJ2-7|TRBV7-9
CASSLVAGAPGEQYF
>TRBJ2-2|TRBV20-1
CSAPDRGLTGELFF
>TRBJ2-1|TRBV20-1
CSARSETIQFF
>TRBJ2-1|TRBV14
CASSQDRGQGSPNEQFF
>TRBJ1-1|TRBV20-1
CSARDPTFGLRAFF
>TRBJ2-3|TRBV11-2
CASSLKGAWEREVSTDTQYF
>TRBJ2-7|TRBV19
CASSIGTSGRYEQYF
>TRBJ2-5|TRBV24-1
CATSGSGARKETQYF
>TRBJ2-7|TRBV7-9
CASSLNTGRSFEQYF
>TRBJ2-1|TRBV2
CASLLAGGLRDEQFF
>TRBJ2-2|TRBV19
CASSINWGTGELFF